This TCR beta chain derives from a study of T cells after yellow fever vaccination. Background on the study: Low-cell-number fractions were prepared with SMART-Seq v4 Ultra Low Input.

MiXCR was run by TCRdb on the 5' RACE reads, yielding one entry per CDR3 protein. The sample carries 300,000 to 400,000 distinct CDR3 sequences, about 4% recorded once. This CDR3 has 15 amino acids. Germline CDR1 reads SGDLS; CDR2 reads YYNGEE. V lost 7 bases to trimming and J lost 4 bases, with 19 bases between them. The chain uses TRBV9 and TRBJ2-3; D unclear. This clonotype was sampled from a man aged 18 to 30 who received the YFV17D yellow fever vaccine. The sequences come from PBMCs, collected 5 days after the yellow fever booster vaccination. The CDR3 is CASGSGVVVADTQYF. Written as DNA, the CDR3 is TGTGCCAGCGGTTCTGGGGTGGTTGTGGCAGATACGCAGTATTTT.